This T cell receptor (beta chain) comes out of a study of human T cells and chemical hapten exposure. Study-level findings and limits: The study found that DPC sensitization did not change TCRs above 1 in 1000 frequency.

Germline values: CDR1 MGHRA, CDR2 YSYEKL. The CDR3 covers 16 residues. Trimming took 1 base from V and 7 from J, leaving 17 bases between them. Using its own MiXCR run on the RACE reads, TCRdb lists one record per CDR3 protein. Among 150,000 to 200,000 distinct CDR3 sequences listed, about 27% were seen once. This clonotype was seen at least ten times. Antigen: not known. Time point of the sample: patch test 3, about 24 weeks after DPC sensitization. Treatment denoted: therapeutic diphenylcyclopropenone sensitization with weekly scalp DPC. The source material was whole blood, sampled in connection with sensitization to the hapten diphenylcyclopropenone (DPC). This clonotype originated in a young woman with alopecia areata. Some clones in this sample may be carry-over from other donors' samples. The gene calls are TRBV4-1 and TRBJ2-1; weak D call: TRBD1 (6 bases). This CDR3 is CASSQAPRGSGNEQFF. CDR3 DNA: TGCGCCAGCAGCCAAGCCCCCAGGGGCAGTGGAAATGAGCAGTTCTTC.